The 27 T cell receptor beta chains given below trace back to one sample, sequenced in a study of Ad26.COV2.S vaccination and SARS-CoV-2 variants. The table came from immunoSEQ multiplex PCR; TCRdb's copy has only in-frame clones and leaves some out. In the table there are about 480,000 clones, around 90% of which are singletons. As for treatment: 15 to 20 received Ad26.COV2.S at low or high dose, single or two shots; roughly five received placebo; per-sample allocation not given. Collection of samples fell on day 63 after the first vaccine or placebo injection. The input for sequencing was peripheral blood, taken in a trial of Ad26.COV2.S vaccine versus placebo. These TCRs come from a person between 18 and 65 years old who received the Ad26.COV2.S COVID-19 vaccine or a placebo.

This clone was found once. The chain uses TRBV19 and TRBJ2-6; D unresolved. V lost 3 bases and J 0 bases, leaving 12 bases between the germline ends. The CDR3 is made up of 17 amino acids. Germline V lookup: CDR1 LNHDA, CDR2 SQIVND (reference sequence). CDR3 bases: TGTGCCAGTAGTATGGCACCCCCCCACTCTGGGGCCAACGTCCTGACTTTC. It encodes CASSMAPPHSGANVLTF.

The chain carries TRBV7-2 and TRBJ2-3, with a tentative D call TRBD1 (6 bases). V lost 5 bases and J lost 10, with 10 bases in between. The CDR3 spans 11 residues. Germline CDR1 and CDR2: SGHTA and FQGNSA. The CDR3 region is CASSTGLAQYF. CDR3 coding DNA: TGTGCCAGCAGCACAGGGTTGGCGCAGTATTTT.

The chain links TRBV5-1 to TRBJ2-5; tentatively, D is TRBD1 or TRBD2 (5 bases each). The V end was cut by 0 bases, the J end by 5 bases, with 8 bases between. There are 13 residues in the CDR3. Germline values: CDR1 SGHRS, CDR2 YFSETQ. This CDR3 is CASSLVGVETQYF. The CDR3 bases are TGCGCCAGCAGCTTGGTGGGGGTGGAGACCCAGTACTTC.

The J gene is TRBJ2-7, the V gene TRBV11-3, with unresolved D. The CDR3 is 14 amino acids. CDR1 SGHNT and CDR2 YENEEA come from the germline V gene. Between the trimmed V and J ends, which lost 1 base and 0 bases, there was a span of 7 bases. CDR3 in DNA: TGTGCCAGCAGCTTAGGGTTCAGCTCCTACGAGCAGTACTTC. Translating gives CASSLGFSSYEQYF.

This chain joins TRBV27 and TRBJ2-3; D perhaps matches TRBD1 (5 bases). Between the trimmed V and J ends, which lost 3 bases and 0 bases, there was a span of 7 bases. Germline CDR1 MNHEY, CDR2 SMNVEV (reference sequence). The CDR3 extends over 14 amino acids. The CDR3, as DNA: TGTGCCAGCAGTTTTGCAGGGAGCACAGATACGCAGTATTTT. Its translation: CASSFAGSTDTQYF.

This clone came up once. The chain is built from TRBV9 and TRBJ2-7; no clear D gene. Germline V gives CDR1 SGDLS, CDR2 YYNGEE. This CDR3 contains 15 residues. V lost 0 bases and J lost 0, with 10 bases in between. The CDR3, as DNA: TGTGCCAGCAGCGTAGGAAAGTATAGCTCCTACGAGCAGTACTTC. Translation: CASSVGKYSSYEQYF.

This chain joins TRBV12-3 or TRBV12-4 and TRBJ1-2; possible D gene TRBD1, 5 bases. The CDR3 runs 13 residues. Trimming took 7 bases from V and 8 from J, leaving 17 bases between them. The CDR3 loop is CASTRRVMGGYTF. In nucleotides, the CDR3 is TGTGCCAGCACCCGCAGGGTTATGGGGGGCTACACCTTC.

The V and J genes are TRBV9 and TRBJ2-1, with 8 nucleotides matching TRBD1. Unmatched junction bases numbered 7, after V lost 9 bases and J lost 5 bases. CDR3 length: 13 amino acids. Germline CDR1 reads SGDLS; CDR2 reads YYNGEE. CDR3 protein: CATGQGPHNEQFF. The DNA of the CDR3 is TGTGCCACAGGACAGGGTCCCCACAATGAGCAGTTCTTC.

The chain employs TRBV27 and TRBJ1-5, with 12 bases lining up with TRBD1. V dropped 6 bases and J dropped 10; count of bases not matched to a gene: 7. This CDR3 has 14 amino acids. Per germline, CDR1 MNHEY and CDR2 SMNVEV (reference sequence). CDR3 nucleotides: TGTGCCAGCAGGCGGGAGGGACAGGGGGCACCCCAGCATTTT. Translation: CASRREGQGAPQHF.

Remarks on this clone: An end of the junction differs from the germline gene, which may be a read error. V is TRBV30 and J is TRBJ2-7; tentatively, D is TRBD2 (7 bases). Germline values: CDR1 GTSNPN, CDR2 SVGIG (reference sequence). This CDR3 contains 11 residues. In nucleotides, the CDR3 is TGCTCCTGGGGAGGGGGGGGCGAGCAGTACTTC. Protein: CSWGGGGEQYF.

There are a few counts of this clone. Within the sample, other DNA sequences also encode this same CDR3. The rearrangement uses TRBV2 and TRBJ2-1; D remains ambiguous. The CDR3 contains 15 residues. The V end was cut by 6 bases, the J end by 0 bases, with 12 bases between. The germline CDR1 and CDR2 sequences are SNHLY and FYNNEI. DNA for the CDR3: TGTGCCAGCAGGGGCCTTGCAGGCTCCTACAATGAGCAGTTCTTC. Amino acids: CASRGLAGSYNEQFF.

V gene TRBV2 combines with J gene TRBJ1-3; D not certain. The length of the CDR3 is 14 residues. Trimming stripped 5 bases from V and 0 bases from J, with 8 bases between. Germline CDR1 reads SNHLY; CDR2 reads FYNNEI. CDR3 in amino acids: CASSPSYSGNTIYF. The CDR3 nucleotides are TGTGCCAGCAGTCCGTCTTACTCTGGAAACACCATATATTTT.

Concerning this clone itself: Other DNA sequences in this sample translate to the same CDR3. The rearrangement links TRBV30 to TRBJ2-6; possibly TRBD2 for D (6 bases). CDR1 GTSNPN and CDR2 SVGIG come from the germline V gene (reference sequence). V was pared by 3 bases and J by 1 base, with 7 bases between. The CDR3 sequence is 14 residues long. DNA for the CDR3: TGTGCCTGGAGCGGGACTTCTGGGGCCAACGTCCTGACTTTC. The encoded protein is CAWSGTSGANVLTF.

The rearrangement links TRBV11-2 to TRBJ1-5; D is ambiguous. The CDR3 is made up of 14 amino acids. The V and J ends lost 1 base and 6 bases respectively, with 10 bases between them. CDR1 is SGHAT and CDR2 is FQNNGV in the germline V gene. Here the CDR3 reads CASSLGGIAQPQHF. CDR3 nucleotides: TGTGCCAGCAGCTTAGGAGGAATCGCTCAGCCCCAGCATTTT.

The chain combines TRBV29-1 with TRBJ2-7; no firm D call. This CDR3 is built from 12 residues. Germline V gene lookup returns CDR1 SQVTM and CDR2 ANQGSEA. V was trimmed by 4 bases and J by 0 bases, leaving 7 bases between them. For the CDR3, the DNA is TGCAGCGTTGGAAAAAGCTCCTACGAGCAGTACTTC. This encodes CSVGKSSYEQYF.

The chain recombines TRBV6-5 with TRBJ1-2; D is uncertain. This CDR3 is built from 12 residues. Germline-derived CDR1 and CDR2 are MNHEY and SVGAGI. V was trimmed by 5 bases and J by 4 bases, leaving 8 bases between them. The CDR3 protein is CASSRSGYGYTF. DNA of the CDR3: TGTGCCAGCAGTAGGTCGGGCTATGGCTACACCTTC.

This clone was seen only once. V and J are TRBV30 and TRBJ2-7; 8 nucleotides align to TRBD1. Germline CDR1 GTSNPN, CDR2 SVGIG (reference sequence). The trim removed 2 bases at V and 4 bases at J, leaving 7 bases unmatched. CDR3 size: 14 residues. The CDR3 protein is CAWSPRDRFYEQYF. DNA for the CDR3: TGTGCCTGGAGTCCACGGGACAGGTTTTACGAGCAGTACTTC. Using reference TRBV30 and TRBJ2-7 for the parts outside the CDR3, the full variable domain is SQTIHQWPATLVQPVGSPLSLECTVEGTSNPNLYWYRQAAGRGLQLLFYSVGIGQISSEVPQNLSASRPQDRQFILSSKKLLLSDSGFYLCAWSPRDRFYEQYFGPGTRLTVT.

This clone appeared once. CDR3: CASSTPGTGGYEQYF. The CDR3 nucleotides read TGTGCCAGCAGCACACCCGGGACAGGGGGATACGAGCAGTACTTC. The genes are TRBV21-1 and TRBJ2-7; the D call of TRBD1 is as the table states it, not checked on the DNA. TRBV21-1 is a pseudogene. The CDR3 length is 15 residues.

The chain joins TRBV28 to TRBJ1-5, with 7 bases matching TRBD1. V was pared by 5 bases and J by 9 bases, with 10 bases of the junction left unmatched. Germline lookup yields CDR1 MDHEN and CDR2 SYDVKM. The CDR3 consists of 14 residues. The CDR3 is CASSESRGKRPQHF. CDR3 nucleotide sequence: TGTGCCAGCAGTGAGTCCAGGGGGAAGAGGCCCCAGCATTTT.

This clone was found a few times. This sequence joins TRBV28 and TRBJ2-1; 7 nucleotides line up with TRBD2. This CDR3 is 17 amino acids long. Trimming at V came to 5 bases and at J to 12 bases, leaving 22 bases not matched to a gene. Germline values: CDR1 MDHEN, CDR2 SYDVKM. CDR3: CASSVTSSGLGGLGQFF. CDR3 nucleotide sequence: TGTGCCAGCAGTGTCACCTCTAGCGGATTGGGGGGACTGGGGCAGTTCTTC.

This clone was picked up one time. The chain combines TRBV7-3 with TRBJ2-1; TRBD2 aligns across 8 bases. The J segment lost 0 bases and the V segment lost 5 bases, leaving 3 bases of the junction unmatched. The CDR3 covers 15 residues. The V gene's germline CDR1 is SGHTA and CDR2 FQGTGA. CDR3 DNA: TGTGCCAGCAGCACCACTAGCGGCTCCTACAATGAGCAGTTCTTC. It specifies CASSTTSGSYNEQFF.

The V call is TRBV24-1, the J call TRBJ2-5; 8 bases agree with TRBD1. CDR1 and CDR2 from the germline V gene are KGHDR and SFDVKD. V shed 1 base and J 1 base; nucleotides not matched to a gene: 4. The CDR3 runs to 16 residues. In nucleotides, the CDR3 is TGTGCCACCAGTGATTTCGCGGGACAGGCCCAAGAGACCCAGTACTTC. Translated: CATSDFAGQAQETQYF.

The chain uses TRBV24-1 and TRBJ2-3; D could derive from TRBD1 or TRBD2 (5 bases each). The CDR3 contains 17 residues. In germline, CDR1 is KGHDR, CDR2 SFDVKD. Trimming removed 4 bases from V and 4 bases from J, with 20 bases in between. For the CDR3, the DNA is TGTGCCACCAGTGAACCTGCTGGGGGAGTGACGCCAGATACGCAGTATTTT. Translated, it gives CATSEPAGGVTPDTQYF.

The genes are TRBV19 and TRBJ2-2; possible D gene TRBD1, 6 bases. The CDR3 extends over 15 amino acids. The V gene lost 4 bases and the J gene lost 7 bases, with 16 bases spanning the gap. The germline CDR1 and CDR2 sequences are LNHDA and SQIVND (reference sequence). The DNA of the CDR3 is TGTGCCAGTAGTACCCAATCAGGGGACCTCGGGGAGCTGTTTTTT. It encodes CASSTQSGDLGELFF. Full variable domain (remainder filled in from reference TRBV19 and TRBJ2-2): DGGITQSPKYLFRKEGQNVTLSCEQNLNHDAMYWYRQDPGQGLRLIYYSQIVNDFQKGDIAEGYSVSREKKESFPLTVTSAQKNPTAFYLCASSTQSGDLGELFFGEGSRLTVL.

This rearrangement joins TRBV5-1 to TRBJ2-7, with 11 bases matching TRBD1. The length of the CDR3 is 15 residues. Unmatched junction bases numbered 4, after V lost 0 bases and J lost 5 bases. The germline CDR1 and CDR2 sequences are SGHRS and YFSETQ. The CDR3 sequence is CASSLEGTGGHEQYF. In DNA form, the CDR3 reads TGCGCCAGCAGCTTGGAAGGGACAGGGGGGCACGAGCAGTACTTC.

The chain joins TRBV5-4 to TRBJ1-3, with a tentative D call TRBD1 (5 bases). CDR1 and CDR2 from the germline V gene are SGHNT and YYREEE (reference sequence). The CDR3 extends over 16 amino acids. Trimming cost V 4 bases and J 2 bases, with 16 bases left between them. The DNA for the CDR3 is TGTGCCAGCAGCCCGGGATGGGACTCGACTGGAAACACCATATATTTT. This sequence encodes CASSPGWDSTGNTIYF.

The J gene is TRBJ1-1, the V gene TRBV7-9; 7 positions agree with TRBD1. Per germline, CDR1 SEHNR and CDR2 FQNEAQ (reference sequence). CDR3 size: 16 residues. J was trimmed by 1 base and V by 1 base; bases with no gene match: 6. The CDR3 reads CASSLGTGGSNTEAFF. CDR3 coding DNA: TGTGCCAGCAGCTTAGGGACAGGAGGATCGAACACTGAAGCTTTCTTT.